The 15 T cell receptor beta chains listed next were all sequenced from one sample in a study of blood T cell repertoires in COVID-19. TCRdb keeps only in-frame clones here, not all; method: immunoSEQ multiplex PCR. The sample shows more than 95,000 clones, approximately 90% of them seen only once. The sequenced sample consisted of peripheral blood. These receptor sequences come from a man aged 50-60 years with COVID-19, enrolled during active disease.

The chain recombines TRBV4-1 with TRBJ2-1; 8 bases agree with TRBD2. There are 15 residues in the CDR3. Germline trimming cut 1 base from V and 9 bases from J; bases unmatched to any gene: 8. Germline V gene data show CDR1 as MGHRA and CDR2 as YSYEKL. The chain's CDR3 is CASSQAREGGGEQFF. In DNA form, the CDR3 reads TGCGCCAGCAGCCAAGCCCGGGAGGGGGGGGGTGAGCAGTTCTTC.

The gene calls are TRBV19 and TRBJ1-1; the D gene is possibly TRBD1 (6 bases). The V end lost 7 bases, the J end lost 4 bases, and 16 bases lay between the germline ends. The CDR3 runs to 14 residues. Germline V lookup: CDR1 LNHDA, CDR2 SQIVND (reference sequence). This CDR3 is CASTPGTQGTEAFF. For the CDR3, the DNA is TGTGCCAGTACCCCGGGGACACAGGGCACTGAAGCTTTCTTT.

The chain recombines TRBV6-2 or TRBV6-3 with TRBJ2-7; D is uncertain. Per the germline V gene, CDR1 is MNHEY and CDR2 is SVGEGT. Trimming took 0 bases from V and 2 from J, leaving 11 bases between them. The CDR3 has 15 residues. CDR3 residues: CASSYSSARTYEQYF. CDR3 DNA: TGTGCCAGCAGTTACTCGAGTGCCCGAACCTACGAGCAGTACTTC.

The chain carries TRBV6-1 and TRBJ1-4; 7 bases align to TRBD1. The germline V gene has CDR1 MNHNS and CDR2 SASEGT. The CDR3 covers 12 residues. J lost 10 bases, V lost 2 bases, and 1 base had no gene match. The CDR3: CASSEHRGKLFF. CDR3 sequence (DNA): TGTGCCAGCAGTGAACACAGGGGAAAACTGTTTTTT.

J is TRBJ2-2 and V is TRBV12-3 or TRBV12-4, with D unresolved. Trimming took 1 base from V and 5 from J, leaving 5 bases between them. The CDR3 has 13 amino acids. The CDR3, as DNA: TGTGCCAGCAGTTTAGGTCGTACCGGGGAGCTGTTTTTT. Protein sequence: CASSLGRTGELFF.

This sequence joins TRBV25-1 and TRBJ2-7; 7 nucleotides align to TRBD1. CDR3 size: 13 residues. The J segment lost 5 bases and the V segment lost 4 bases, leaving 5 bases of the junction unmatched. The germline CDR1 and CDR2 sequences are MGHDK and SYGVNS. CDR3 protein: CASSGRQGDEQYF. CDR3 coding DNA: TGTGCCAGCAGTGGACGGCAGGGGGACGAGCAGTACTTC.

V usage is TRBV4-1 and J usage is TRBJ2-1; 7 nucleotides agree with TRBD1. Trimming removed 4 bases from V and 5 bases from J; junction bases left unmatched: 17. This CDR3 contains 18 residues. The V gene's germline CDR1 is MGHRA and CDR2 YSYEKL. The CDR3 reads CASSRWQGEILGHNEQFF. In DNA, the CDR3 is TGCGCCAGCAGCCGGTGGCAGGGGGAAATTTTAGGACACAATGAGCAGTTCTTC.

This chain joins TRBV11-2 and TRBJ1-2, with 9 bases lining up with TRBD1. The length of the CDR3 is 17 residues. V was pared by 0 bases and J by 7 bases, with 12 bases of the junction left unmatched. Looked up from germline, CDR1 is SGHAT and CDR2 is FQNNGV. In DNA form, the CDR3 reads TGTGCCAGCAGCTTAGAATTCGGGACAGGGTTAAGGTCTGGCTACACCTTC. Residues: CASSLEFGTGLRSGYTF.

The chain joins TRBV4-1 to TRBJ2-1; a weak D match, TRBD2 (6 bases). CDR3 size: 14 residues. V was cut by 1 base and J by 7 bases, with 11 bases left in between. Germline loops: CDR1 MGHRA, CDR2 YSYEKL. CDR3 residues: CASSQGGVRNEQFF. In DNA, the CDR3 is TGCGCCAGCAGCCAAGGGGGGGTAAGGAATGAGCAGTTCTTC.

J is TRBJ1-5 and V is TRBV7-2, with a weak D call TRBD1 (6 bases). Trimming cost V 6 bases and J 7 bases, with 16 bases left between them. Germline-derived CDR1 and CDR2 are SGHTA and FQGNSA. The CDR3 spans 14 residues. The CDR3 DNA is TGTGCCAGCAGTCCAACAGGGTTGGGGCAGCCCCAGCATTTT. The encoded protein is CASSPTGLGQPQHF.

Comments on this clone: A read error may account for a junction end that differs from germline. The rearrangement uses TRBV6-5 and TRBJ1-1; D possibly corresponds to TRBD1 (6 bases). CDR3 length equals 14 residues. Germline V lookup: CDR1 MNHEY, CDR2 SVGAGI. CDR3 loop: CASSYWQGNAEAFF. Written as DNA, the CDR3 is TGTGCCAGCAGTTATTGGCAGGGGAACGCTGAAGCTTTCTTT.

This sequence joins TRBV6-5 and TRBJ1-6; 7 positions match TRBD1. The CDR3 totals 15 residues. Germline loops: CDR1 MNHEY, CDR2 SVGAGI. Losses at the gene ends were 0 bases for V and 8 bases for J; bases not matched to a gene: 4. The CDR3 loop is CASSYSTGLHSPLHF. The CDR3 DNA is TGTGCCAGCAGTTACTCGACAGGGTTGCATTCACCCCTCCACTTT.

The chain couples TRBV15 to TRBJ1-3, with 7 positions matching TRBD1. V shed 0 bases, J shed 0 bases, and the junction held 8 bases outside the gene matches. The CDR3 sequence is 18 residues long. Germline CDR1 and CDR2: LNHNV and YYDKDF (reference sequence). The CDR3 DNA follows: TGTGCCACCAGCAGAGACCCCCCAGGGGGTATCTCTGGAAACACCATATATTTT. Its protein product is CATSRDPPGGISGNTIYF.

This clone was recorded once. The chain uses TRBV7-9 and TRBJ2-2; 7 bases map to TRBD1. V lost 6 bases and J lost 2; bases outside the gene matches: 6. CDR3 size: 15 residues. CDR1 SEHNR and CDR2 FQNEAQ come from the germline V gene (reference sequence). The CDR3 coding sequence is TGTGCCAGCAGTACGAACAGGGGTAACACCGGGGAGCTGTTTTTT. The encoded protein is CASSTNRGNTGELFF.

With regard to this clone: The junction shows a germline mismatch at one end, possibly a read error. This rearrangement joins TRBV28 to TRBJ2-7, with D perhaps TRBD2 (5 bases). This CDR3 region has 11 residues. CDR1 and CDR2 from the germline V gene are MDHEN and SYDVKM. CDR3: CASTPGRGRWF. CDR3 nucleotide sequence: TGTGCCAGCACCCCTGGACGGGGTAGGTGGTTC.